What follows is one T cell receptor beta chain and its context. This sample was included in a study of CD8 T cells in ankylosing spondylitis. One entry per CDR3 protein results from TCRdb running MiXCR on the 5' RACE reads. The sample lists about 400,000 distinct CDR3 sequences, 20% to 25% occurring once. Germline V gene sequence: CDR1 MDHEN, CDR2 SYDVKM. V shed 3 bases and J 9 bases; nucleotides not matched to a gene: 12. This CDR3 comprises 17 residues. This clonotype originated in a male donor with ankylosing spondylitis or in good health (not recorded which). Specimen: blood, either unsorted or a sorted T cell fraction (not recorded which). V and J are TRBV28 and TRBJ2-1; 12 bases line up with TRBD2. The CDR3 protein is CASSFPSGGEFGGEQFF. The CDR3 region has the DNA TGTGCCAGCAGTTTTCCTAGCGGGGGGGAATTTGGCGGTGAGCAGTTCTTC.